Each of the 13 T cell receptor beta chains below was sequenced from the same sample in a study of siplizumab effects on memory and regulatory T cells. Measured with immunoSEQ multiplex PCR; TCRdb has only the in-frame clones, and not every one. The profile shows about 120,000 clones, 93% of them singletons. The sequenced sample consisted of non-Treg CD4+ T cells sorted from blood. The receptors originated from a human donor in good health.

The chain employs TRBV7-2 and TRBJ2-4; D gene ambiguous. This CDR3 is built from 16 residues. V was pared by 2 bases and J by 0 bases, with 11 bases between. The germline CDR1 and CDR2 sequences are SGHTA and FQGNSA. The CDR3 bases are TGTGCCAGCAGCTTATTCCCCACACTAGCCAAAAACATTCAGTACTTC. Amino acids: CASSLFPTLAKNIQYF.

This chain joins TRBV29-1 and TRBJ1-2, with D possibly matching TRBD1 (5 bases). V was trimmed by 7 bases and J by 5 bases, leaving 26 bases between them. The germline gives CDR1 SQVTM, CDR2 ANQGSEA. The CDR3 is made up of 16 amino acids. CDR3 bases: TGCAGCGGCCTCCTAGCTCCGGGGCCCGCCGTTTATGGCTACACCTTC. Its protein product is CSGLLAPGPAVYGYTF.

The CDR3 nucleotides are TGCAGCGTCGTGGGGGGGGATAGCAATCAGCCCCAGCATTTT. This gives the protein CSVVGGDSNQPQHF. The chain combines TRBV29-1 with TRBJ1-5, with D perhaps TRBD1 (5 bases). The CDR3 has 14 amino acids. The germline V gene encodes CDR1 SQVTM and CDR2 ANQGSEA. V was cut by 6 bases and J by 0 bases, with 12 bases left in between.

The chain combines TRBV7-3 with TRBJ2-2; 8 bases fit TRBD1. The germline CDR1 and CDR2 sequences are SGHTA and FQGTGA. Losses at the gene ends were 2 bases for V and 8 bases for J; bases not matched to a gene: 7. The CDR3 covers 15 residues. The DNA of the CDR3 is TGTGCCAGCAGCTTATGGTCCGACAGGGGAGGGGAGCTGTTTTTT. The encoded protein is CASSLWSDRGGELFF.

V usage is TRBV7-2 and J usage is TRBJ1-5; the D is unclear. The CDR3 is 15 residues long. The V gene lost 4 bases and the J gene lost 5 bases, with 15 bases spanning the gap. CDR1 is SGHTA and CDR2 is FQGNSA in the germline V gene. DNA of the CDR3: TGTGCCAGCAGCTCCGACGGATTTTCCTATCAGCCCCAGCATTTT. It yields the protein CASSSDGFSYQPQHF.

J is TRBJ2-2 and V is TRBV18; D not certain. Germline V gene lookup returns CDR1 KGHSH and CDR2 LQKENI. Trimming left V 3 bases short and J 4 bases short, with 9 bases between. The CDR3 totals 14 residues. CDR3 loop: CASSPPNPTGELFF. CDR3 bases: TGTGCCAGCTCACCGCCGAATCCCACCGGGGAGCTGTTTTTT.

CDR3 in DNA: TGTGCCAGCAGTGAAGCACCCTACGAGCAGTACTTC. It codes for CASSEAPYEQYF. The chain joins TRBV6-1 to TRBJ2-7; D remains ambiguous. V was clipped by 0 bases and J by 2 bases, with 2 bases between them. The length of the CDR3 is 12 residues. Germline V lookup: CDR1 MNHNS, CDR2 SASEGT.

The V call is TRBV11-3, the J call TRBJ1-3; D uncertain. Per the germline V gene, CDR1 is SGHNT and CDR2 is YENEEA. The CDR3 length is 13 residues. The V end lost 3 bases, the J end lost 0 bases, and 3 bases lay between the germline ends. The CDR3 region is CASSFTSGNTIYF. The CDR3 nucleotides are TGTGCCAGCAGCTTCACCTCTGGAAACACCATATATTTT.

The J gene is TRBJ1-2, the V gene TRBV7-7; 7 nucleotides match TRBD1. The CDR3 is 15 residues long. The junction had 2 bases not matched to a gene; V was cut back by 1 base and J by 0 bases. Germline V gene data show CDR1 as SSHAT and CDR2 as FNYEAQ (reference sequence). CDR3 region: CASSLEQGTNYGYTF. The CDR3 region has the DNA TGTGCCAGCAGCTTAGAACAGGGGACTAACTATGGCTACACCTTC.

The rearrangement uses TRBV7-9 and TRBJ2-1; D call uncertain. The germline gives CDR1 SEHNR, CDR2 FQNEAQ (reference sequence). This CDR3 has 17 amino acids. V dropped 1 base and J dropped 3 bases, with 16 bases sitting between them. Here the CDR3 DNA reads TGTGCCAGCAGCTTAGAGGTCTCGCGGAAGGGCTACAATGAGCAGTTCTTC. It translates to CASSLEVSRKGYNEQFF.

This clone appeared once. The V gene is TRBV19, the J gene TRBJ1-3; 11 nucleotides agree with TRBD1. V was pared by 7 bases and J by 4 bases, with 15 bases of the junction left unmatched. This CDR3 has 18 residues. Germline-derived CDR1 and CDR2 are LNHDA and SQIVND (reference sequence). Written as DNA, the CDR3 is TGTGCCAGTATGGCCCTGGCCGGACAGGGGGCGAGCGGAAACACCATATATTTT. Amino acid sequence: CASMALAGQGASGNTIYF.

V is TRBV29-1 and J is TRBJ2-3, with D possibly being TRBD1 (5 bases). The CDR3 consists of 10 residues. Germline lookup yields CDR1 SQVTM and CDR2 ANQGSEA. The V end was cut by 7 bases, the J end by 4 bases, with 6 bases between. CDR3 in amino acids: CSARADTQYF. Here the CDR3 DNA reads TGCAGCGCCAGGGCAGATACGCAGTATTTT.

This sequence joins TRBV5-1 and TRBJ1-3; no clear D gene. The germline V gene encodes CDR1 SGHRS and CDR2 YFSETQ. The CDR3 has 16 residues. The ends were cut back, 0 bases at V and 0 bases at J, with 10 bases in the middle. The DNA of the CDR3 is TGCGCCAGCAGCTTGGAAGGGCTCACCTCTGGAAACACCATATATTTT. Translation: CASSLEGLTSGNTIYF.